These T cell receptor beta chains were read from a single sample in a study of cytomegalovirus exposure and HLA in healthy donors. Data came from immunoSEQ multiplex PCR; TCRdb stores just in-frame clones and leaves some out. The table includes about 130,000 clones, roughly 81% detected once. The sample comprised PBMCs. The origin of the receptors is a woman aged 25-40 years in good health and CMV-seronegative. The CDR3 runs from the conserved cysteine through the conserved F or W. The D gene is left open where the match is weak. Where a row states a size, it is once, few, many or the class of an expanded clone; other rows omit it.

clone size: .
J gene: TRBJ2-3
D gene: TRBD1
V gene: TRBV28
CDR3 protein: CASSRGGPDTQYF
CDR3 DNA: TGTGCCAGCAGTAGAGGGGGCCCAGATACGCAGTATTTT

clone size: .
J gene: TRBJ2-1
D gene: TRBD2
V gene: TRBV2
CDR3 protein: CASSLSAGGSYNEQFF
CDR3 DNA: TGTGCCAGCAGCCTTTCTGCTGGCGGGAGCTACAATGAGCAGTTCTTC

clone size: .
J gene: TRBJ2-7
D gene: TRBD1
V gene: TRBV7-9
CDR3 protein: CASSLGGTGYGEQYF
CDR3 DNA: TGTGCCAGCAGCTTAGGCGGGACAGGCTACGGCGAGCAGTACTTC

clone size: .
J gene: TRBJ1-1
D gene: TRBD1
V gene: TRBV7-4
CDR3 protein: CASSSHIWDRDTEAFF
CDR3 DNA: TGTGCCAGCAGCTCGCATATCTGGGACAGGGACACTGAAGCTTTCTTT

clone size: once
J gene: TRBJ1-1
D gene: TRBD1
V gene: TRBV5-1
CDR3 protein: CASSDMGQGLMNTEAFF
CDR3 DNA: TGCGCCAGCAGCGACATGGGACAGGGCCTCATGAACACTGAAGCTTTCTTT

clone size: .
J gene: TRBJ2-2
D gene: .
V gene: TRBV7-6
CDR3 protein: CASSLARHLGGTGELFF
CDR3 DNA: TGTGCCAGCAGCTTAGCCCGACACCTAGGGGGCACCGGGGAGCTGTTTTTT

clone size: few
J gene: TRBJ2-7
D gene: TRBD1
V gene: TRBV4-1
CDR3 protein: CASSHYPGQGEYEQYF
CDR3 DNA: TGCGCCAGCAGCCACTACCCCGGACAGGGGGAATACGAGCAGTACTTC

clone size: once
J gene: TRBJ2-7
D gene: TRBD2
V gene: TRBV5-6
CDR3 protein: CASSKDRDYTYEQYF
CDR3 DNA: TGTGCCAGCAGCAAAGACCGGGACTATACATACGAGCAGTACTTC

clone size: few
J gene: TRBJ1-1
D gene: .
V gene: TRBV11-2
CDR3 protein: CASSLGAYTEAFF
CDR3 DNA: TGTGCCAGCAGCTTAGGGGCTTACACTGAAGCTTTCTTT

clone size: .
J gene: TRBJ2-3
D gene: TRBD2
V gene: TRBV9
CDR3 protein: CASSAVPASGGTDTQYF
CDR3 DNA: TGTGCCAGCAGCGCAGTTCCCGCTAGCGGGGGCACAGATACGCAGTATTTT

clone size: few
J gene: TRBJ1-1
D gene: TRBD1
V gene: TRBV5-1
CDR3 protein: CASSIGTGFMNTEAFF
CDR3 DNA: TGCGCCAGCAGCATCGGGACAGGTTTCATGAACACTGAAGCTTTCTTT

clone size: once
J gene: TRBJ2-3
D gene: TRBD2
V gene: TRBV18
CDR3 protein: CASSPLAGASTDTQYF
CDR3 DNA: TGTGCCAGCTCACCACTAGCGGGGGCCAGCACAGATACGCAGTATTTT

clone size: few
J gene: TRBJ1-2
D gene: TRBD1
V gene: TRBV6-5
CDR3 protein: CASRRQGNYGYTF
CDR3 DNA: TGTGCCAGCAGACGACAGGGGAACTATGGCTACACCTTC

clone size: .
J gene: TRBJ2-7
D gene: .
V gene: TRBV7-2
CDR3 protein: CASSPGTLYSYEQYF
CDR3 DNA: TGTGCCAGCAGCCCCGGGACATTATACTCCTACGAGCAGTACTTC

clone size: .
J gene: TRBJ2-7
D gene: .
V gene: TRBV6-1
CDR3 protein: CASSDISSYEQYF
CDR3 DNA: TGTGCCAGCAGTGACATTAGCTCCTACGAGCAGTACTTC

clone size: .
J gene: TRBJ2-7
D gene: .
V gene: TRBV7-9
CDR3 protein: CASSFGTEQYF
CDR3 DNA: TGTGCCAGCAGCTTTGGGACAGAGCAGTACTTC

clone size: few
J gene: TRBJ1-3
D gene: .
V gene: TRBV6-4
CDR3 protein: CASNAGTGNTIYF
CDR3 DNA: TGTGCCAGCAATGCGGGGACTGGAAACACCATATATTTT

clone size: .
J gene: TRBJ1-4
D gene: .
V gene: TRBV27
CDR3 protein: CASSQLLGGNEKLFF
CDR3 DNA: TGTGCCAGCAGCCAACTTCTAGGGGGAAATGAAAAACTGTTTTTT

clone size: once
J gene: TRBJ2-1
D gene: .
V gene: TRBV25-1
CDR3 protein: CASSETQGSYNEQFF
CDR3 DNA: TGTGCCAGCAGTGAAACGCAGGGGTCCTACAATGAGCAGTTCTTC

clone size: .
J gene: TRBJ1-6
D gene: .
V gene: TRBV6-5
CDR3 protein: CASSYGQTGISPLHF
CDR3 DNA: TGTGCCAGCAGTTATGGACAAACAGGGATCTCACCCCTCCACTTT

clone size: .
J gene: TRBJ1-3
D gene: .
V gene: TRBV5-1
CDR3 protein: CASSAGRNTIYF
CDR3 DNA: TGCGCCAGCAGCGCCGGGAGAAACACCATATATTTT

clone size: .
J gene: TRBJ2-2
D gene: .
V gene: TRBV7-9
CDR3 protein: CSSSLTGELFF
CDR3 DNA: TGTTCCAGCAGCCTTACCGGGGAGCTGTTTTTT

clone size: .
J gene: TRBJ1-4
D gene: .
V gene: TRBV5-1
CDR3 protein: CASSLGGLATNEKLFF
CDR3 DNA: TGCGCCAGCAGCTTGGGTGGGCTTGCAACTAATGAAAAACTGTTTTTT

clone size: .
J gene: TRBJ2-2
D gene: TRBD2
V gene: TRBV19
CDR3 protein: CASSMGLATFTGELFF
CDR3 DNA: TGTGCCAGTAGTATGGGACTAGCGACCTTCACCGGGGAGCTGTTTTTT

clone size: .
J gene: TRBJ1-2
D gene: .
V gene: TRBV11-2
CDR3 protein: CASSLLNGDYGYTF
CDR3 DNA: TGTGCCAGCAGCTTATTAAACGGGGACTATGGCTACACCTTC

clone size: .
J gene: TRBJ2-2
D gene: .
V gene: TRBV6-5
CDR3 protein: CASSPDRQNTGELFF
CDR3 DNA: TGTGCCAGCAGTCCAGACAGACAGAACACCGGGGAGCTGTTTTTT

clone size: .
J gene: TRBJ2-3
D gene: .
V gene: TRBV23-1
CDR3 protein: CASSQTQGGTDTQYF
CDR3 DNA: TGCGCCAGCAGTCAGACCCAGGGTGGTACAGATACGCAGTATTTT

clone size: .
J gene: TRBJ2-2
D gene: .
V gene: TRBV5-4
CDR3 protein: CASSLGLEAGELFF
CDR3 DNA: TGTGCCAGCAGCTTGGGACTAGAGGCCGGGGAGCTGTTTTTT

clone size: few
J gene: TRBJ2-7
D gene: TRBD1
V gene: TRBV19
CDR3 protein: CASSPGQGRAYEQYF
CDR3 DNA: TGTGCCAGTAGTCCAGGACAGGGTAGGGCCTACGAGCAGTACTTC

clone size: .
J gene: TRBJ1-2
D gene: TRBD1
V gene: TRBV18
CDR3 protein: CASSPGQETGGYTF
CDR3 DNA: TGTGCCAGCTCACCGGGACAGGAAACTGGTGGCTACACCTTC

clone size: once
J gene: TRBJ1-2
D gene: .
V gene: TRBV6-6
CDR3 protein: CASSRGNNYGYTF
CDR3 DNA: TGTGCCAGCAGCCGAGGGAACAACTATGGCTACACCTTC